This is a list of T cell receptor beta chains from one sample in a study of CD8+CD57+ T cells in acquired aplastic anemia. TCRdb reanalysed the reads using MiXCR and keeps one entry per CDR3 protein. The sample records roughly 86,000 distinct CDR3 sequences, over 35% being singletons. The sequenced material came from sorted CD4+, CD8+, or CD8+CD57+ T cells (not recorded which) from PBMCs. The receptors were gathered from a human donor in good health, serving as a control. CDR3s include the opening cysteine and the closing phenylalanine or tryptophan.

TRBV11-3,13,CASSHYSNQPQHF
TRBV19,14,CASSIADRDHGYTF
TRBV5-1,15,CASSYTGGYKYEQYF
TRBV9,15,CASSVSGGPSETQYF
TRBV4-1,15,CASSAVEHGNSPLHF
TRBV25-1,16,CASSEYTGRGSGELFF
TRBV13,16,CASSPAQGARYNEQFF
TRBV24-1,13,CATSEGTGGGYTF
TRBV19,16,CASSIVRFSSYNEQFF
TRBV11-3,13,CASSLGTGLEAFF
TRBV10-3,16,CAISEAGTSPSYEQYF
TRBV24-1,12,CATSGVGQPQHF
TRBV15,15,CATSRDGGAVNEQFF
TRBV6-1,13,CASKERGAYEQYF
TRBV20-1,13,CSAKPGTGYGYTF
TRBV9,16,CASSVARKGQGRGYTF
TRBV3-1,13,CASRTSGSYEQYF
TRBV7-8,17,CASSLHPKGRNTGELFF
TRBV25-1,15,CASSVSSSGQETQYF
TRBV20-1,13,CSAIRLGSYEQYF